The next 7 T cell receptor beta chains were all read from a single sample in a study of T-cell memory formation after mild COVID-19. Via MiXCR, TCRdb re-called the 5' RACE reads, giving one row per CDR3 protein. The sample yields tens of thousands of distinct CDR3 sequences, roughly 16% seen once. Specimen: PBMCs or a T cell subset sorted from them (not recorded which). These receptors all stem from a man younger than 30 who had mild COVID-19 (a few samples of this study predate the infection). Cell type and time point are not known.

The chain uses TRBV27 and TRBJ2-6, with 7 nucleotides matching TRBD1. Trimming took 8 bases from V and 3 from J; bases not matched to a gene: 10. This CDR3 contains 16 residues. Germline CDR1 is MNHEY and CDR2 is SMNVEV (reference sequence). CDR3 DNA: TGTGCCAGCGGGGTAACAGGGGCAATTGGGGCCAACGTCCTGACTTTC. It encodes CASGVTGAIGANVLTF.

V is TRBV5-1 and J is TRBJ2-3; possible D gene TRBD2, 6 bases. Trimming shortened V by 4 bases and J by 6 bases, and 15 bases separated the two germline ends. This CDR3 region has 14 residues. CDR1 SGHRS and CDR2 YFSETQ come from the germline V gene. The CDR3 region is CASSPRGNGDTQYF. The CDR3 DNA follows: TGCGCCAGCAGCCCGCGGGGCAACGGGGATACGCAGTATTTT.

This sequence joins TRBV27 and TRBJ2-1; perhaps TRBD2 as D (5 bases). The CDR3 is 16 amino acids. Germline V lookup: CDR1 MNHEY, CDR2 SMNVEV (reference sequence). V was clipped by 5 bases and J by 3 bases, with 17 bases between them. This chain's CDR3 is CASSDPLGKGYNEQFF. The CDR3 nucleotides read TGTGCCAGCAGTGACCCCCTCGGGAAGGGCTACAATGAGCAGTTCTTC.

Only one count was recorded for this clonotype. The chain employs TRBV7-9 and TRBJ1-1, with D perhaps TRBD1 (6 bases). CDR1 is SEHNR and CDR2 is FQNEAQ in the germline V gene (reference sequence). CDR3 length: 13 amino acids. The V end lost 0 bases, the J end lost 4 bases, and 6 bases lay between the germline ends. The CDR3 loop is CASSLADSTEAFF. For the CDR3, the DNA is TGTGCCAGCAGCTTAGCGGACAGCACTGAAGCTTTCTTT.

This CDR3 reads CASSYESGRRYQETQYF. The CDR3 DNA sequence: TGTGCCAGCAGTTACGAGTCTGGGCGACGGTACCAAGAGACCCAGTACTTC. This chain links TRBV6-2 or TRBV6-3 with TRBJ2-5, with D uncertain. Per germline, CDR1 MNHEY and CDR2 SVGEGT. The CDR3 consists of 17 residues. The germline V and J ends were trimmed by 2 bases and 0 bases, with 16 bases remaining between them.

In this sample, this clonotype turned up once. V gene TRBV10-2 combines with J gene TRBJ2-5, with D perhaps matching TRBD1 or TRBD2 (5 bases each). This CDR3 is built from 14 residues. Per the germline V gene, CDR1 is WSHSY and CDR2 is SAAADI. V shed 6 bases and J shed 5 bases, with 16 bases lying between them. The CDR3: CASSFQRGWETQYF. The CDR3 DNA is TGCGCCAGCAGCTTTCAGAGGGGATGGGAGACCCAGTACTTC.

The chain employs TRBV25-1 and TRBJ2-2; D may be TRBD1 (6 bases). Germline-derived CDR1 and CDR2 are MGHDK and SYGVNS. CDR3 length equals 12 residues. V lost 4 bases to trimming and J lost 9 bases, with 9 bases between them. The CDR3 protein is CASSGRGRELFF. The CDR3 DNA reads as TGTGCCAGCAGTGGAAGGGGGAGGGAGCTGTTTTTT.